Included here is one T cell receptor beta chain sequence, with context. The target of this receptor is not known. Per-base quality was not reported, and no clone a single base away is much larger than it. The treatment or condition label on this specimen signifies: around 19 received Ad26.COV2.S at low or high dose, single or two shots; several received placebo; per-sample allocation not given. For vaccine and placebo recipients, repertoires were sequenced using samples collected on day 63 after the first injection. Between 29 July and 7 August 2020, Cohort 1b enrolled 20 to 30 adults aged 18-55 years at one site in Boston, USA. Ad26.COV2.S was a replication-incompetent adenovirus type 26 vector expressing a prefusion-stabilized SARS-CoV-2 spike protein from the original Wuhan strain. This sample is part of a study of Ad26.COV2.S vaccination and SARS-CoV-2 variants (dated by TCRdb to the early 2020s). In terms of the full investigation: Vaccine-arm donors were drawn from COV1001, a multicentre, randomized, double-blind, placebo-controlled phase I-IIa trial of Ad26.COV2.S in healthy adults. Dosing of Ad26.COV2.S was intramuscular, at either 5x10^10 or 1x10^11 viral particles, delivered as one shot or as two shots spaced 56 days apart. TCRbeta repertoire sequencing was used to assess the specificity and breadth of SARS-CoV-2-reactive T cell receptors after Ad26.COV2.S vaccination. The TCR-sequenced set comprised approximately 32 samples: approximately 19 Ad26.COV2.S vaccine recipients, 5 placebo recipients and 8 SARS-CoV-2 convalescent individuals. Trial participants were randomized into five groups of five, in which low-dose or high-dose Ad26.COV2.S was given once or twice, or placebo was given on both occasions. Blinding of investigators to trial group allocation was maintained during experiments and outcome assessment.

Study-wide findings and limitations: It was noted by the authors that total T cell responses may have been underestimated by the TCR breadth and depth analyses. Vaccine and placebo recipients had comparable non-spike TCR breadth, which fits with the vaccine containing only spike. The study was not powered to compare responses between vaccine doses or regimens. Higher spike-specific TCR breadth was observed in Ad26.COV2.S recipients than in placebo recipients (P = 0.0014). Substantial breadth of spike-specific CD8+ and CD4+ T cell responses was reported after vaccination.

TCRbeta CDR3 regions were sequenced with the immunoSEQ Assay. After extraction, genomic DNA underwent amplification by bias-controlled multiplex PCR, followed by high-throughput sequencing. The original pipeline was this. To quantify the absolute abundance of every unique TCRbeta CDR3 region, sequences were collapsed and filtered. T cell fraction was estimated by normalizing TCRbeta template counts to usable DNA, with usable DNA measured through amplification of reference genes found in all nucleated cells. Repertoire TCRs were annotated as SARS-CoV-2-specific by exact matching of V gene, CDR3 amino acid sequence and J gene to a known reactive TCR set. The reference SARS-CoV-2 TCR set came from MIRA and was filtered for enrichment in COVID-19-positive ImmuneCODE repertoires, removing public or cross-reactive TCRs. Drawing on the MIRA antigens, annotated TCRs were analysed further at the level of specific ORF or position within ORF. Breadth was defined as annotated unique rearrangements over total unique productive rearrangements; depth was the summed frequency of those rearrangements. Two-sided Wilcoxon rank-sum tests were used to compare TCR breadth between groups. In its TCRdb copy, this immuneACCESS table keeps in-frame sequences only and misses some clones. Where compared with another copy, unresolved V genes explain less than half of these, and the others have no known cause. For V, J and clone size, that table is used; D and trimming come from the DNA. Present in this sample are 400,000 to 450,000 clones, over 75% of which were seen just once. 9% to 15% of the sample lies in the top ten.

This specimen consisted of peripheral blood, obtained in a trial of Ad26.COV2.S vaccine versus placebo. The receptor's source is a person aged 18-60 years who received the Ad26.COV2.S COVID-19 vaccine or a placebo.

Read as DNA, the sequence is TGTGCCAGCAGTGAAAGGGGGACAGGGGGGTGGCAGCCCCAGCATTTT. It specifies CASSERGTGGWQPQHF. Recombination joined TRBV2 with TRBJ1-5, with TRBD1 matching 11 junction bases. The germline V gene gives CDR1 as SNHLY and CDR2 as FYNNEI. The CDR3 goes from the cysteine to the phenylalanine over 16 residues. The read is trimmed to its CDR3 DNA, 48 bases read in frame from base 1. Germline trimming: 2 bases from V, 7 bases from J; junction bases outside gene matches: 7.